These T cell receptor beta chains were read from a single sample in a study of post-analysis software for immune sequencing data. TCRdb independently ran MiXCR on the PCR reads; one entry per CDR3 protein. This sample has 170,000 or so distinct CDR3 sequences; approximately 28% occur once, and the top ten carry about 1.6%. The sample taken for sequencing was blood. The origin of the receptors is a girl aged 10-17 years with multiple sclerosis. Each CDR3 is given with its conserved first and last residue. Fields, in order: D gene, V gene, CDR3 length, J gene, clone size, CDR3 protein, CDR3 DNA. D genes are given only for firm matches. Size tells how often a clone was seen (once, few, many) or the class of an expanded clone, and some rows leave it out.

TRBD2	TRBV5-1	14	TRBJ2-7	NA	CASSLAGATYERYF	TGCGCCAGCAGCTTAGCGGGAGCAACCTACGAGCGGTACTTC
NA	TRBV29-1	14	TRBJ1-5	NA	CSVVAGVSNQPQHF	TGCAGCGTTGTGGCAGGGGTTAGCAATCAGCCCCAGCATTTT
NA	TRBV20-1	13	TRBJ2-5	NA	CSAERGTSREQYF	TGCAGTGCAGAGAGGGGGACGTCCCGAGAGCAGTACTTC
TRBD2	TRBV4-1	15	TRBJ2-3	many	CASSPAGGGTDTQYF	TGCGCCAGCAGCCCAGCGGGGGGGGGCACAGATACGCAGTATTTT
NA	TRBV4-1	18	TRBJ1-5	NA	CANSPAPHREGSNQPQHF	TGCGCCAACAGCCCGGCCCCTCACAGGGAAGGTTCGAATCAGCCCCAGCATTTT
TRBD1	TRBV29-1	13	TRBJ1-5	many	CSVGDRTNQPQHF	TGCAGCGTTGGGGACAGAACAAATCAGCCCCAGCATTTT
NA	TRBV20-1	15	TRBJ2-1	few	CSASLGSQSYNEQFF	TGCAGTGCTAGTCTGGGCAGCCAATCTTACAATGAGCAGTTCTTC
TRBD2	TRBV7-3	18	TRBJ2-6	NA	CASSATTSGRSGANVRTF	TGTGCCAGCAGCGCCACGACTAGCGGGAGGTCTGGGGCCAACGTCCGGACTTTC
NA	TRBV7-9	15	TRBJ2-1	many	CASSPKLGKEGEQFF	TGTGCCAGCAGCCCCAAGTTGGGCAAGGAGGGTGAGCAGTTCTTC
TRBD1	TRBV6-6	13	TRBJ2-1	many	CASNGQGFNEQFF	TGTGCCAGCAACGGACAGGGATTCAATGAGCAGTTCTTC
TRBD1	TRBV20-1	16	TRBJ2-4	NA	CSASGQGLLAKNTQYF	TGCAGTGCCTCCGGACAGGGGCTCCTAGCCAAAAACACTCAGTACTTC
NA	TRBV5-6	11	TRBJ1-1	many	CASSLRDQAFF	TGTGCCAGCAGCTTAAGGGACCAAGCTTTCTTT
TRBD1	TRBV2	16	TRBJ1-4	few	CASRWTGGGTNEKLFF	TGTGCCAGCAGGTGGACAGGGGGCGGAACTAATGAAAAACTGTTTTTT
TRBD1	TRBV12-3/TRBV12-4	17	TRBJ1-3	NA	CASSSLDRGRTGNTIYF	TGTGCCAGCAGTTCCTTGGACAGGGGGCGCACTGGAAACACCATATATTTT
TRBD1	TRBV20-1	13	TRBJ1-2	many	CSAFLPGGEGYTF	TGCAGTGCTTTCCTCCCAGGGGGCGAAGGCTACACCTTC
TRBD2	TRBV20-1	14	TRBJ2-7	few	CSARASGSWYEQYF	TGCAGTGCTAGGGCTAGCGGGAGTTGGTACGAGCAGTACTTC
NA	TRBV14	17	TRBJ2-1	many	CASSQAPRLAMKDEQFF	TGTGCCAGCAGCCAAGCACCCAGGCTAGCTATGAAGGATGAGCAGTTCTTC